The 23 T cell receptor beta chains listed next were all sequenced from one sample in a study of T cell repertoires in cytomegalovirus infection. A single record per CDR3 protein comes from TCRdb applying MiXCR to the reads. The sample consists of hundreds of thousands of distinct CDR3 sequences, roughly 30% of them appearing once. For these TCRs, the target antigens are not known. The sample here was cultured PBMCs, taken from culture after CMV antigen stimulation. The receptors stem from a human donor in good health (CMV status not recorded). Some clones in this sample may be carry-over from other donors' samples.

At least ten counts were recorded for this clonotype. The CDR3 sequence is CASSLLGPNQPQHF. The CDR3 DNA sequence: TGTGCCAGCAGCTTACTGGGACCTAATCAGCCCCAGCATTTT. The chain links TRBV7-2 to TRBJ1-5, with D possibly TRBD1 on 5 matching bases. The V gene lost 2 bases and the J gene lost 4 bases, with 9 bases spanning the gap. The CDR3 totals 14 residues. From germline, CDR1 is SGHTA and CDR2 FQGNSA.

This clonotype showed up many times. The chain links TRBV7-2 to TRBJ1-1; D might be TRBD1 (6 bases). The ends were cut back, 5 bases at V and 7 bases at J, with 17 bases in the middle. The CDR3 length is 14 residues. Germline V CDR1 and CDR2: SGHTA, FQGNSA. CDR3: CASSIKQGTVEAFF. The CDR3 DNA is TGTGCCAGCAGCATAAAACAGGGAACGGTTGAAGCTTTCTTT.

This clonotype was observed a handful of times. This rearrangement joins TRBV7-9 to TRBJ1-2; D possibly corresponds to TRBD1 (5 bases). V gave up 5 bases and J gave up 5 bases, with 12 bases separating them. The length of the CDR3 is 13 residues. Germline loops: CDR1 SEHNR, CDR2 FQNEAQ (reference sequence). The CDR3 is CASSKQTAYGYTF. In DNA form, the CDR3 reads TGTGCCAGCAGCAAACAGACAGCTTATGGCTACACCTTC. Variable domain in full (rest from reference TRBV7-9 and TRBJ1-2): DTGVSQNPRHKITKRGQNVTFRCDPISEHNRLYWYRQTLGQGPEFLTYFQNEAQLEKSRLLSDRFSAERPKGSFSTLEIQRTEQGDSAMYLCASSKQTAYGYTFGSGTRLTVV.

The J gene is TRBJ1-1, the V gene TRBV4-1, with a weak D call TRBD1 (6 bases). Deletions cut 4 bases from V and 6 bases from J, with 18 bases between. This CDR3 region has 15 residues. Germline V CDR1 and CDR2: MGHRA, YSYEKL. The CDR3 region has the DNA TGCGCCAGCAGCCCGAGACAGGTAGGGAATCCTGAAGCTTTCTTT. Amino acid sequence: CASSPRQVGNPEAFF.

This clonotype came up many times. The rearrangement uses TRBV7-2 and TRBJ2-3; 8 bases match TRBD2. The CDR3 runs to 16 residues. The J segment lost 3 bases and the V segment lost 4 bases, leaving 9 bases of the junction unmatched. Germline CDR1 is SGHTA and CDR2 is FQGNSA. The CDR3, as DNA: TGTGCCAGCAGCTATTCGCGGGGGGCGGGGACAGATACGCAGTATTTT. Protein: CASSYSRGAGTDTQYF.

The J gene is TRBJ2-7, the V gene TRBV20-1, with TRBD2 matching 8 bases. The CDR3 consists of 13 residues. Trimming removed 4 bases from V and 2 bases from J; junction bases left unmatched: 4. Germline lookup yields CDR1 DFQATT and CDR2 SNEGSKA (reference sequence). The chain's CDR3 is CSAISRGAYEQYF. CDR3 DNA: TGCAGTGCTATTTCGCGGGGGGCCTACGAGCAGTACTTC.

This chain joins TRBV28 and TRBJ1-1, with D hard to call. Germline V gene data show CDR1 as MDHEN and CDR2 as SYDVKM. This CDR3 is 17 amino acids long. The V and J ends lost 1 base and 4 bases respectively, with 19 bases between them. The CDR3 here is CASSLLGGLDLFTEAFF. CDR3 DNA: TGTGCCAGCAGTTTATTAGGAGGGTTGGATTTGTTCACTGAAGCTTTCTTT.

This clonotype was observed a handful of times. The chain uses TRBV2 and TRBJ1-3, with 7 bases that match TRBD1. CDR1 and CDR2 (germline): SNHLY, FYNNEI. V gave up 6 bases and J gave up 2 bases; unmatched junction bases: 7. The CDR3 is 15 residues long. CDR3 residues: CASSSQGITGNTIYF. The CDR3 DNA reads as TGTGCCAGCAGCTCACAGGGGATAACTGGAAACACCATATATTTT.

The chain employs TRBV11-2 and TRBJ2-3, with D perhaps matching TRBD1 or TRBD2 (5 bases each). V was clipped by 2 bases and J by 1 base, with 16 bases between them. The V gene's germline CDR1 is SGHAT and CDR2 FQNNGV. CDR3 size: 17 residues. CDR3 bases: TGTGCCAGCAGCTTACTGAAGGGAGACAGAGGCACAGATACGCAGTATTTT. The encoded protein is CASSLLKGDRGTDTQYF.

The chain has TRBV2 and TRBJ1-3, with D perhaps matching TRBD1 (6 bases). This CDR3 spans 14 amino acids. Germline CDR1 and CDR2: SNHLY and FYNNEI. The ends were cut back, 7 bases at V and 2 bases at J, with 12 bases in the middle. The chain's CDR3 is CASNDRNPGNTIYF. The DNA of the CDR3 is TGTGCCAGCAATGACAGGAACCCTGGAAACACCATATATTTT.

This clonotype came up a few times. The rearrangement uses TRBV7-9 and TRBJ2-7; TRBD2 aligns across 7 bases. The germline CDR1 and CDR2 sequences are SEHNR and FQNEAQ (reference sequence). The CDR3 totals 15 residues. J gave up 0 bases and V 1 base, and 3 bases lay outside the gene matches. CDR3 loop: CASSLGRLASYEQYF. In nucleotides, the CDR3 is TGTGCCAGCAGCTTAGGCAGACTAGCCTCCTACGAGCAGTACTTC.

There are many counts of this clonotype. The V and J genes are TRBV7-2 and TRBJ2-2, with TRBD2 matching 10 bases. From germline, CDR1 is SGHTA and CDR2 FQGNSA. The junction had 6 bases not matched to a gene; V was cut back by 1 base and J by 7 bases. The CDR3 loop spans 16 amino acids. CDR3 nucleotide sequence: TGTGCCAGCAGCTTAGGGCTAGCGGGAGCGTACGGGGAGCTGTTTTTT. Encoded protein: CASSLGLAGAYGELFF.

This clonotype was detected a few times. V usage is TRBV11-2 and J usage is TRBJ2-1, with a weak D call TRBD2 (5 bases). V was clipped by 5 bases and J by 3 bases, with 14 bases between them. Germline CDR1 is SGHAT and CDR2 is FQNNGV. This CDR3 is built from 15 residues. CDR3 sequence (DNA): TGTGCCAGCAGCGCCTTGACGGGAAACTACAATGAGCAGTTCTTC. This sequence encodes CASSALTGNYNEQFF.

The chain joins TRBV4-1 to TRBJ2-2, with 11 bases lining up with TRBD1. The CDR3 totals 15 residues. J lost 7 bases, V lost 2 bases, and 3 bases had no gene match. CDR1 and CDR2 from the germline V gene are MGHRA and YSYEKL. CDR3: CASSQPGQGDGELFF. The CDR3, as DNA: TGCGCCAGCAGCCAACCGGGACAGGGGGACGGGGAGCTGTTTTTT.

This clonotype appeared once. CDR3 DNA: TGTGCCACCAGTGACCCCGGGACATGTTCACAAGAGACCCAGTACTTC. This translates into CATSDPGTCSQETQYF. This chain connects TRBV24-1 to TRBJ2-5; D perhaps matches TRBD1 (6 bases). The V gene lost 4 bases and the J gene lost 2 bases, with 16 bases spanning the gap. Germline CDR1 is KGHDR and CDR2 is SFDVKD. This CDR3 region has 16 residues.

J is TRBJ2-4 and V is TRBV7-9; 7 bases fit TRBD1. The J segment lost 0 bases and the V segment lost 5 bases, leaving 10 bases of the junction unmatched. The CDR3 covers 17 residues. Germline V gene lookup returns CDR1 SEHNR and CDR2 FQNEAQ (reference sequence). In nucleotides, the CDR3 is TGTGCCAGCAGCCCACAGACAGGGAAACTAGCCAAAAACATTCAGTACTTC. It is translated as CASSPQTGKLAKNIQYF.

This clonotype was observed a handful of times. V usage is TRBV6-1 and J usage is TRBJ2-7; TRBD1 aligns across 10 bases. CDR3 length: 13 residues. The germline CDR1 and CDR2 sequences are MNHNS and SASEGT. J was trimmed by 6 bases and V by 7 bases; bases with no gene match: 6. CDR3 sequence: CASTRDRGGEQYF. DNA of the CDR3: TGTGCCAGCACAAGGGACAGGGGTGGCGAGCAGTACTTC.

The chain couples TRBV27 to TRBJ1-3; D perhaps matches TRBD1 (6 bases). Trimming removed 0 bases at V and 4 bases at J, with 13 bases between. Per germline, CDR1 MNHEY and CDR2 SMNVEV (reference sequence). The CDR3 is 16 residues long. The CDR3 DNA follows: TGTGCCAGCAGTTTATCGATACCGGGGGCAGGAAACACCATATATTTT. Its protein is CASSLSIPGAGNTIYF.

This clonotype was found a few times. The chain uses TRBV4-1 and TRBJ2-3, with TRBD1 matching 12 bases. This CDR3 is built from 16 residues. V lost 2 bases, J lost 6 bases, and 6 bases stayed unmatched. From germline, CDR1 is MGHRA and CDR2 YSYEKL. CDR3 loop: CASSQWDRGRSDTQYF. CDR3 coding DNA: TGCGCCAGCAGCCAATGGGACAGGGGGCGATCGGATACGCAGTATTTT.

This clonotype was detected a few times. J is TRBJ2-7 and V is TRBV6-5; D remains ambiguous. The V end was cut by 2 bases, the J end by 3 bases, with 8 bases between. Germline assignment: CDR1 MNHEY and CDR2 SVGAGI. This CDR3 spans 13 amino acids. The chain's CDR3 is CASSYGQFYEQYF. CDR3 nucleotides: TGTGCCAGCAGTTACGGGCAGTTCTACGAGCAGTACTTC.

V usage is TRBV12-5 and J usage is TRBJ2-7, with 9 bases identical to TRBD1. V lost 10 bases and J lost 2; bases outside the gene matches: 3. The CDR3 extends over 12 amino acids. Germline CDR1 reads LGHNT; CDR2 reads FRNRAP. Written as DNA, the CDR3 is TGTGCTACCGGGACAGGGCCCTACGAGCAGTACTTC. Translation gives CATGTGPYEQYF.

This chain connects TRBV6-1 to TRBJ1-2, with no clear D. The CDR3 is 16 amino acids. V lost 6 bases to trimming and J lost 4 bases, with 21 bases between them. Germline values: CDR1 MNHNS, CDR2 SASEGT. The CDR3 loop reads CASSLTHLGSLYGYTF. The CDR3 DNA reads as TGTGCCAGCAGCCTTACCCACCTCGGTTCCCTCTATGGCTACACCTTC.

This clonotype showed up just a few times. The V gene is TRBV12-3 or TRBV12-4, the J gene TRBJ2-5; no firm D call. The ends were cut back, 3 bases at V and 4 bases at J, with 9 bases in the middle. The CDR3 spans 13 residues. DNA of the CDR3: TGTGCCAGCAGTTTTGCTACGACAGAGACCCAGTACTTC. Translating it yields CASSFATTETQYF.